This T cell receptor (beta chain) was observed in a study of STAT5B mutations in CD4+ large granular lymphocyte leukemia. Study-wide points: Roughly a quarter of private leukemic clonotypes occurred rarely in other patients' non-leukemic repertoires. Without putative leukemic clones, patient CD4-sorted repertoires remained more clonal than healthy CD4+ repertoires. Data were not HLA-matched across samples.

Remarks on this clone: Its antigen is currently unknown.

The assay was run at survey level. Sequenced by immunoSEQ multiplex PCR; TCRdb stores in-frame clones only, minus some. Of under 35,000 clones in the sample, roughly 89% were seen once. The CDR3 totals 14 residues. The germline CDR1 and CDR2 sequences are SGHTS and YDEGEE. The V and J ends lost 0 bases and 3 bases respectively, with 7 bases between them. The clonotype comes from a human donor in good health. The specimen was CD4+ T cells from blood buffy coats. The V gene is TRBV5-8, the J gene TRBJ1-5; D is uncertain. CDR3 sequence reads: CASSLVDPNQPQHF. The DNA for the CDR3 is TGTGCCAGCAGCTTGGTGGACCCCAATCAGCCCCAGCATTTT.